This T cell receptor (beta chain) was retrieved from a study of regulatory T cells in long-lasting Graves disease. For TCR beta, libraries came from iRepertoire HTBI primers and Arm-PCR of CDR3 regions. One entry per CDR3 protein results from TCRdb running MiXCR on the multiplex PCR reads. The profile shows under 450,000 distinct CDR3 sequences, roughly 25% of them singletons. The table lists this clonotype with many counts. Antigen: not known. Regarding time point: persistent/refractory GD, antithyroid drugs over 5 years with positive TRAb. RNA isolated from PBMCs was used to make the TCR library. This CDR3 has 15 residues. Germline-derived CDR1 and CDR2 are MNHEY and SVGAGI. The trim removed 0 bases at V and 0 bases at J, leaving 1 base unmatched. The study's findings and limits: Preferential use of TRBV28, TRBJ1-2 and TRBJ2-5 was seen in persistent disease. TCR diversity was lower in persistent Graves' patients than in newly diagnosed ones.

The source is a woman aged 40 to 55 with Graves disease. The chain has TRBV6-5 and TRBJ2-7; 8 bases are shared with TRBD1. The sample was peripheral blood mononuclear cells (PBMCs), taken when the disease was refractory, from a patient treated with antithyroid drugs. In nucleotides, the CDR3 is TGTGCCAGCAGTTACTCGCAGGGGGCCTCCTACGAGCAGTACTTC. This sequence encodes CASSYSQGASYEQYF.